This T cell receptor beta chain derives from a study of blood T cell repertoires in COVID-19. About the study: Both acute and convalescent COVID-19 samples were obtained from the United States, Italy and Spain. The cDNA or gDNA used as material had been derived from T cells, B-cell-depleted T cells, or PBMCs.

In the original analysis: It was from reference gene primer amplification that nucleated cell counts were estimated. Data came from immunoSEQ multiplex PCR; TCRdb stores just in-frame clones and leaves some out. D and trimming come from the DNA, and the V and J calls and clone size come from that table. Altogether 350,000 to 450,000 clones are present, 85% being singletons, with the ten largest covering under 4%. The CDR3 contains 15 residues. Germline-derived CDR1 and CDR2 are SGHRS and YFSETQ. The V segment lost 3 bases and the J segment 5 bases; nucleotides outside the gene matches: 8. What was sequenced was peripheral blood. The sequence came from a woman aged 18-29 years with acute or convalescent COVID-19. The chain couples TRBV5-1 to TRBJ1-2; 9 positions agree with TRBD1. CDR3 sequence (DNA): TGCGCCAGCAGCTCGGGGACAGGGTTACAGTATGGCTACACCTTC. Translated: CASSSGTGLQYGYTF.